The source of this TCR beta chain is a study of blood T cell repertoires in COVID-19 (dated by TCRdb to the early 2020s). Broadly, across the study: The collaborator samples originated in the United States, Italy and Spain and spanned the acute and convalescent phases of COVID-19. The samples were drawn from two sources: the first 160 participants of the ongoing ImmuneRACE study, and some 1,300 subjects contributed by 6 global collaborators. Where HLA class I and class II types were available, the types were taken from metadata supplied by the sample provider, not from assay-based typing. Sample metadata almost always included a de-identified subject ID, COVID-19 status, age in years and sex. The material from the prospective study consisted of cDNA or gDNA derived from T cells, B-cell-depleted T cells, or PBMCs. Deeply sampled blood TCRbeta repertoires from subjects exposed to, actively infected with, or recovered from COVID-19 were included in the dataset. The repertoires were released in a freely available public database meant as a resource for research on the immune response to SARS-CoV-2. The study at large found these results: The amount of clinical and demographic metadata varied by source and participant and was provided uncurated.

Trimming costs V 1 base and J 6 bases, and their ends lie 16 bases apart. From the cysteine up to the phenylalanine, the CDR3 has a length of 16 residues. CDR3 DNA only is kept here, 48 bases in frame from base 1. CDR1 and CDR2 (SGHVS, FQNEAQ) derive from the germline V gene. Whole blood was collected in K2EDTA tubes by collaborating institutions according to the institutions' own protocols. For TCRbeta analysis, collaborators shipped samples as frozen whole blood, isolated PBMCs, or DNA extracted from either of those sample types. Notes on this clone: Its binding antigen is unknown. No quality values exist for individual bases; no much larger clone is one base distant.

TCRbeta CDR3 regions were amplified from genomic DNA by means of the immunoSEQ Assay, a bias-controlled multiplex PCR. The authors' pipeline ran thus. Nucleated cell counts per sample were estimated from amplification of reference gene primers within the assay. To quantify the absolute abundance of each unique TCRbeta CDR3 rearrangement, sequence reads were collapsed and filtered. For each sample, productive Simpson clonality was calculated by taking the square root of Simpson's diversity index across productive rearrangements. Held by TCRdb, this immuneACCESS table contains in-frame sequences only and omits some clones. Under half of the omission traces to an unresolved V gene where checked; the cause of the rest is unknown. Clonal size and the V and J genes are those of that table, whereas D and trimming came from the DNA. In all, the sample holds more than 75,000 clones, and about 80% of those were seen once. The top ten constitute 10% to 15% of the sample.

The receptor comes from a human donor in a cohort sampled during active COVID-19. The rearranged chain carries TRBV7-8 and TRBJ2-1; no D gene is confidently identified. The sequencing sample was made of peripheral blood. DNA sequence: TGTGCCAGCAGCTTAGTGGAGCCAATCGTTCCCAATGAGCAGTTCTTC. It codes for CASSLVEPIVPNEQFF.